This T cell receptor (beta chain) originates from a study of T cell repertoires in cytomegalovirus infection. Concerning this clonotype itself: As yet, its antigen is unknown.

The length of the CDR3 is 18 residues. Germline values: CDR1 MNHEY, CDR2 SMNVEV (reference sequence). V trimming: 7 bases; J trimming: 4 bases; junction bases outside the gene matches: 19. TCRdb re-analysed the reads in MiXCR, keeping a single row per CDR3 protein. The sample records 700,000 to 850,000 distinct CDR3 sequences, approximately 32% being singletons. Sequences were derived from cultured CD8+ T cells from PBMCs, sampled from culture after CMV antigen stimulation. The source is a human donor in good health (CMV status not recorded). Some clones in this sample may be carry-over from other donors' samples. The genes are TRBV27 and TRBJ1-2, with 9 bases fitting TRBD1. The chain's CDR3 is CASTPLGGDRDLGYGYTF. In DNA form, the CDR3 reads TGTGCCAGCACCCCGCTCGGAGGGGACAGGGATCTTGGCTATGGCTACACCTTC.